This entry is about one TCR beta chain. A much larger clonotype is one base distant, so this may be a read error. The CDR3 length is 16 residues. The junction had 4 bases not matched to a gene; V was cut back by 4 bases and J by 0 bases. CDR1 and CDR2 (germline): MGHRA, YSYEKL. These data originate in a study of read filtering for tumor transcriptome and immune sequencing. The library was built from 400 ng RNA with molecular barcoded adaptors for alpha/delta and beta/gamma chains. MiXCR, run by TCRdb on the reads, gives a single entry per CDR3 protein. The top ten hold 6.5% to 9% of the sample, which has more than 100,000 distinct CDR3 sequences, roughly an eighth seen once.

Sequencing used a population of CD138-negative cells sorted from bone marrow. The sequence came from a donor aged 40 or older with multiple myeloma. The chain links TRBV4-1 to TRBJ2-5, with 11 bases fitting TRBD2. This chain's CDR3 is CASSLTSGTYQETQYF. The CDR3 coding sequence is TGCGCCAGCAGCCTGACTAGCGGGACGTACCAAGAGACCCAGTACTTC.